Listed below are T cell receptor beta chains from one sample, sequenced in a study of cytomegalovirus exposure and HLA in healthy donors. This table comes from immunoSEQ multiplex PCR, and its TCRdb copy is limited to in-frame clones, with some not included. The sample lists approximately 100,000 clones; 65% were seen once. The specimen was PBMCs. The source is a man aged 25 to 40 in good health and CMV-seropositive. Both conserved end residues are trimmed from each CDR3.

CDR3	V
ASSAGLAGTDTQY	TRBV5-8
ASSEDRSTDTQY	TRBV11-3
ASSVGFAGAPTQY	TRBV9
ASRDRDRDLVH	TRBV6-6
ASSVGSQNTGELF	TRBV9
ASSLSGARTKNIQY	TRBV13
ATRDWYGTRDYEQY	TRBV15
ASSLELGRSGNTIY	TRBV7-6
ASSETGPRETQY	TRBV25-1
ASSPTGGAYEQY	TRBV18
ASSPGPATNEKLF	TRBV6-1
ATTPGLGLTDTQY	TRBV15
ASSLLQGSYNEQF	TRBV11-2
ASSPPGGRDTEAF	TRBV18
ASSYDRGGGYT	TRBV5-5
ASKGPTDNTEAF	TRBV19
ASSEWDRGITGELF	TRBV25-1
ASSYSTAATEAF	TRBV6-5
ASTNGYT	TRBV7-3